These T cell receptor beta chains were read from a single sample in a study of beta chain features in type 1 diabetes. Profiling relied on immunoSEQ multiplex PCR, and the TCRdb table lists in-frame clones only, not all of them. The sample yields 390,000 or so clones, about 15% seen once. The sequencing sample was made of naive CD4+ T cells from blood. The receptors were sampled from a man aged 30 to 39 in good health. CDR3s include the opening cysteine and the closing phenylalanine or tryptophan. Each record gives: V gene, D gene, clone size, J gene, CDR3 protein, CDR3 DNA. A D gene is named only where the DNA matches it firmly. The size of a clone is reported for some rows only, either as once, few or many, or as a class for expanded clones.

v_gene: TRBV7-3; d_gene: TRBD1; abundance: few; j_gene: TRBJ2-2; CDR3aa: CASSLGQGETGELFF; CDR3nt: TGTGCCAGCAGCTTGGGACAGGGGGAGACCGGGGAGCTGTTTTTT
v_gene: TRBV12-5; d_gene: NA; abundance: few; j_gene: TRBJ1-2; CDR3aa: CASGLTTSAGYTF; CDR3nt: TGTGCTAGTGGTTTGACAACCTCGGCCGGCTACACCTTC
v_gene: TRBV25-1; d_gene: NA; abundance: few; j_gene: TRBJ2-3; CDR3aa: CASSQRTSTDTQYF; CDR3nt: TGTGCCAGCAGCCAACGGACTAGCACAGATACGCAGTATTTT
v_gene: TRBV25-1; d_gene: TRBD2; abundance: few; j_gene: TRBJ2-3; CDR3aa: CASSDVAGGRGTDTQYF; CDR3nt: TGTGCCAGCAGTGACGTAGCGGGAGGCCGAGGAACAGATACGCAGTATTTT
v_gene: TRBV7-2; d_gene: NA; abundance: few; j_gene: TRBJ2-4; CDR3aa: CASSLGIAKNIQYF; CDR3nt: TGTGCCAGCAGCTTAGGTATAGCCAAAAACATTCAGTACTTC
v_gene: TRBV9; d_gene: NA; abundance: few; j_gene: TRBJ2-7; CDR3aa: CASSDVLQYF; CDR3nt: TGTGCCAGCAGCGACGTCCTACAATACTTC
v_gene: TRBV30; d_gene: NA; abundance: NA; j_gene: TRBJ1-3; CDR3aa: CAWIPGILSGNTIYF; CDR3nt: TGTGCCTGGATCCCGGGGATCCTCTCTGGAAACACCATATATTTT
v_gene: TRBV9; d_gene: NA; abundance: NA; j_gene: TRBJ2-3; CDR3aa: CASSVGGSASTDTQYF; CDR3nt: TGTGCCAGCAGCGTAGGTGGGTCCGCTAGCACAGATACGCAGTATTTT
v_gene: TRBV7-9; d_gene: NA; abundance: NA; j_gene: TRBJ2-7; CDR3aa: CASSHRDKDYEQYF; CDR3nt: TGTGCCAGCAGCCACCGGGACAAAGACTACGAGCAGTACTTC
v_gene: TRBV15; d_gene: NA; abundance: few; j_gene: TRBJ2-1; CDR3aa: CATSSHYSLGVSNEQFF; CDR3nt: TGTGCCACCAGCAGCCATTACAGTCTTGGTGTGTCCAATGAGCAGTTCTTC
v_gene: TRBV25-1; d_gene: NA; abundance: few; j_gene: TRBJ1-1; CDR3aa: CASSEFTEAFF; CDR3nt: TGTGCCAGCAGTGAATTCACTGAAGCTTTCTTT
v_gene: TRBV4-3; d_gene: NA; abundance: NA; j_gene: TRBJ2-5; CDR3aa: CASSHTPGEETQYF; CDR3nt: TGCGCCAGCAGCCATACCCCGGGGGAAGAGACCCAGTACTTC
v_gene: TRBV19; d_gene: NA; abundance: NA; j_gene: TRBJ2-1; CDR3aa: CASSILLPGVRNEQFF; CDR3nt: TGTGCCAGTAGTATCCTTCTTCCGGGGGTCAGGAATGAGCAGTTCTTC
v_gene: TRBV7-2; d_gene: NA; abundance: NA; j_gene: TRBJ2-3; CDR3aa: CASSRLTTALGSTQYF; CDR3nt: TGTGCCAGCAGCCGCCTTACAACAGCACTAGGGAGTACGCAGTATTTT
v_gene: TRBV11-3; d_gene: TRBD2; abundance: few; j_gene: TRBJ2-1; CDR3aa: CASSLAGGPIEQFF; CDR3nt: TGTGCCAGCAGTTTAGCGGGAGGGCCGATTGAGCAGTTCTTC
v_gene: TRBV9; d_gene: TRBD2; abundance: NA; j_gene: TRBJ2-2; CDR3aa: CASGREGHGELFF; CDR3nt: TGTGCCAGCGGGCGGGAGGGCCACGGGGAGCTGTTTTTT
v_gene: TRBV11-1; d_gene: TRBD1; abundance: NA; j_gene: TRBJ2-5; CDR3aa: CASSLGTGPQETQYF; CDR3nt: TGTGCCAGCAGCTTGGGGACAGGCCCCCAAGAGACCCAGTACTTC
v_gene: TRBV29-1; d_gene: TRBD2; abundance: few; j_gene: TRBJ2-2; CDR3aa: CSVTGLAGAGELFF; CDR3nt: TGCAGCGTTACCGGACTAGCGGGAGCCGGGGAGCTGTTTTTT
v_gene: TRBV25-1; d_gene: NA; abundance: NA; j_gene: TRBJ2-1; CDR3aa: CASSESTTFGDEQFF; CDR3nt: TGTGCCAGCAGTGAATCGACTACATTTGGGGATGAGCAGTTCTTC
v_gene: TRBV27; d_gene: NA; abundance: NA; j_gene: TRBJ1-2; CDR3aa: CASSPDRFGDYGYTF; CDR3nt: TGTGCCAGCAGCCCAGACAGGTTTGGAGACTATGGCTACACCTTC
v_gene: TRBV9; d_gene: NA; abundance: NA; j_gene: TRBJ2-3; CDR3aa: CASSPTGWEGTDTQYF; CDR3nt: TGTGCCAGCAGCCCCACAGGGTGGGAGGGCACAGATACGCAGTATTTT
v_gene: TRBV7-9; d_gene: NA; abundance: NA; j_gene: TRBJ2-5; CDR3aa: CASSSQGTAQETQYF; CDR3nt: TGTGCCAGCAGCTCCCAAGGGACGGCCCAAGAGACCCAGTACTTC
v_gene: TRBV7-8; d_gene: NA; abundance: NA; j_gene: TRBJ1-1; CDR3aa: CASSLYQGNTEAFF; CDR3nt: TGTGCCAGCAGCTTATATCAGGGGAACACTGAAGCTTTCTTT
v_gene: TRBV7-9; d_gene: TRBD1; abundance: NA; j_gene: TRBJ2-1; CDR3aa: CASSLSGQGKFF; CDR3nt: TGTGCCAGCAGCCTCTCGGGACAGGGGAAGTTCTTC
v_gene: TRBV9; d_gene: TRBD2; abundance: few; j_gene: TRBJ2-3; CDR3aa: CASGGGLAESTDTQYF; CDR3nt: TGTGCCAGCGGAGGCGGCCTAGCGGAGTCCACAGATACGCAGTATTTT
v_gene: TRBV9; d_gene: NA; abundance: few; j_gene: TRBJ2-3; CDR3aa: CASSVAWSDTQYF; CDR3nt: TGTGCCAGCAGCGTAGCTTGGTCAGATACGCAGTATTTT
v_gene: TRBV7-2; d_gene: TRBD2; abundance: NA; j_gene: TRBJ2-1; CDR3aa: CASSVRLAGGYNEQFF; CDR3nt: TGTGCCAGCAGCGTAAGACTAGCGGGAGGGTACAATGAGCAGTTCTTC
v_gene: TRBV9; d_gene: NA; abundance: NA; j_gene: TRBJ2-5; CDR3aa: CASSVTTGQETQYF; CDR3nt: TGTGCCAGCAGCGTCACGACAGGACAAGAGACCCAGTACTTC